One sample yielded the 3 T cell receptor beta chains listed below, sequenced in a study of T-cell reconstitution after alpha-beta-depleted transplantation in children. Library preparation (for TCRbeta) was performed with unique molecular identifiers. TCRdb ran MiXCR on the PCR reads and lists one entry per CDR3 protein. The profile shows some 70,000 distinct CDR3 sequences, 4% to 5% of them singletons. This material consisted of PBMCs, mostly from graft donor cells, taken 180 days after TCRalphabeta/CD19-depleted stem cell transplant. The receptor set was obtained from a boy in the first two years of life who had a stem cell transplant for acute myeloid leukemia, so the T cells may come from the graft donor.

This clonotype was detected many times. CDR3 coding DNA: TGTGCCAGCAGCCCTGCCTGGGGCAGGGGTCTCTCTGGGGCCAACGTCCTGACTTTC. The encoded protein is CASSPAWGRGLSGANVLTF. The rearrangement joins TRBV3-1 to TRBJ2-6, with D possibly matching TRBD1 (6 bases). CDR1 is LGHDT and CDR2 is YNNKEL in the germline V gene (reference sequence). Trimming pared 4 bases from V and 0 bases from J, leaving 19 bases between. There are 19 residues in the CDR3.

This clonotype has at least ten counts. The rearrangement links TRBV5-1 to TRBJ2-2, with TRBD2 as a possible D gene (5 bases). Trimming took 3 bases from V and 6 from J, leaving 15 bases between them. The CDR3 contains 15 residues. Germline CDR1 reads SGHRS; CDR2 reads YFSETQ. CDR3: CASSWADYGAGELFF. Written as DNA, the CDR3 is TGCGCCAGCAGCTGGGCTGACTACGGGGCCGGGGAGCTGTTTTTT.

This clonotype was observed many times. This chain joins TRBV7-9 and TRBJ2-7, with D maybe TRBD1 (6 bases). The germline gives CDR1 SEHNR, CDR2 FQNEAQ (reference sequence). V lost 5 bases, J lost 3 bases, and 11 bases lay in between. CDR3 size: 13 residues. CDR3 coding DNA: TGTGCCAGCAGCCATGGGACACACTACGAGCAGTACTTC. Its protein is CASSHGTHYEQYF.